A single sample gave rise to the 3 T cell receptor beta chains below, sequenced in a study of T cells in Graves' hyperthyroidism and ophthalmopathy. TCR beta CDR3 regions were amplified from RNA transcripts. First-round RT-PCR of the TCR CDR3 relied on the HTBI primer set. Using its own MiXCR run on the multiplex PCR reads, TCRdb lists one record per CDR3 protein. The sample carries 550,000 to 700,000 distinct CDR3 sequences, 40% to 55% recorded once. Sequencing was performed on peripheral blood or thyroid tissue (not recorded which). The receptors derive from an adult woman with Graves' disease, either hyperthyroidism or ophthalmopathy (not recorded which).

This chain uses TRBV10-3 with TRBJ2-7; tentative D call: TRBD2 (6 bases). The germline gives CDR1 ENHRY, CDR2 SYGVKD. Deletions cut 10 bases from V and 0 bases from J, with 19 bases between. CDR3 length: 15 residues. CDR3 DNA sequence: TGTGCCACCTCTTTGGGTAGCGGCAGCTCCTACGAGCAGTACTTC. It translates to CATSLGSGSSYEQYF.

This clonotype appeared many times. The chain uses TRBV12-3 or TRBV12-4 and TRBJ1-5; TRBD1 might be the D (5 bases). The CDR3 loop spans 14 amino acids. V lost 1 base and J 5 bases, leaving 9 bases between the germline ends. The CDR3 DNA reads as TGTGCCAGCAGTTTAGGGGGGGAGTATCAGCCCCAGCATTTT. It translates to CASSLGGEYQPQHF.

This chain joins TRBV11-2 and TRBJ1-4; D is possibly TRBD1 (6 bases). The CDR3 loop spans 15 amino acids. From germline, CDR1 is SGHAT and CDR2 FQNNGV. V lost 1 base and J 8 bases, leaving 14 bases between the germline ends. As DNA, the CDR3 is TGTGCCAGCAGCTTAGCACTAGCGGGGGGCGAAAAACTGTTTTTT. Translation gives CASSLALAGGEKLFF.